This entry lists 31 T cell receptor beta chains sequenced from one sample in a study of T cells after posttransplantation cyclophosphamide. Sequencing used immunoSEQ multiplex PCR; TCRdb keeps in-frame clones, though not all of them. The table lists approximately 18,000 clones, with no singletons. Cyclophosphamide on days +3 and +4 followed busulfan-fludarabine conditioning and a marrow graft. This specimen was PBMCs, taken after allogeneic stem cell transplant with posttransplant cyclophosphamide. Every receptor here comes from a female patient younger than 45 who received an allogeneic stem cell transplant from a related donor, was CMV-positive, and had no GVHD. T cells may partly derive from the graft donor.

This clone was counted ten times or more. The chain joins TRBV4-3 to TRBJ2-6; 8 nucleotides line up with TRBD2. V lost 0 bases and J lost 0; bases outside the gene matches: 7. In germline, CDR1 is LGHNA, CDR2 YSLEER. The CDR3 has 19 amino acids. The CDR3 loop reads CASSQEETSVISGANVLTF. The CDR3 coding sequence is TGCGCCAGCAGCCAAGAAGAGACTAGCGTTATCTCTGGGGCCAACGTCCTGACTTTC.

This clone was detected ten times or more. V gene TRBV19 combines with J gene TRBJ2-1, with 16 positions matching TRBD2. Germline trimming cut 3 bases from V and 4 bases from J; bases unmatched to any gene: 9. This CDR3 has 19 amino acids. CDR1 LNHDA and CDR2 SQIVND come from the germline V gene (reference sequence). CDR3 region: CASSIGPGLAGGGYNEQFF. The CDR3 DNA reads as TGTGCCAGTAGTATCGGGCCGGGACTAGCGGGAGGGGGATACAATGAGCAGTTCTTC. Supplemented by reference TRBV19 and TRBJ2-1, the full variable domain reads DGGITQSPKYLFRKEGQNVTLSCEQNLNHDAMYWYRQDPGQGLRLIYYSQIVNDFQKGDIAEGYSVSREKKESFPLTVTSAQKNPTAFYLCASSIGPGLAGGGYNEQFFGPGTRLTVL.

This clone was seen at least ten times. The genes are TRBV18 and TRBJ2-5; possibly TRBD2 for D (6 bases). V was cut by 3 bases and J by 4 bases, with 12 bases left in between. The CDR3 is 14 amino acids. The germline gives CDR1 KGHSH, CDR2 LQKENI. The CDR3 loop reads CASSPYREVETQYF. The DNA for the CDR3 is TGTGCCAGCTCACCGTATAGGGAGGTAGAGACCCAGTACTTC.

This clone was seen many times. Written as DNA, the CDR3 is TGTGCCAGCAGCTTACGGGCCAGCGGGCCCTGGCTCGACAATGAGCAGTTCTTC. Amino acids: CASSLRASGPWLDNEQFF. The V call is TRBV7-2, the J call TRBJ2-1, with a tentative D call TRBD2 (6 bases). Between the trimmed V and J ends, which lost 2 bases and 5 bases, there was a span of 22 bases. The CDR3 has 18 residues. Per the germline V gene, CDR1 is SGHTA and CDR2 is FQGNSA.

This clone was seen at least ten times. The chain recombines TRBV30 with TRBJ2-7, with a tentative D call TRBD1 (5 bases). CDR1 is GTSNPN and CDR2 is SVGIG in the germline V gene (reference sequence). This CDR3 spans 14 amino acids. Between the trimmed V and J ends, which lost 0 bases and 7 bases, there was a span of 16 bases. CDR3 sequence (DNA): TGTGCCTGGAGTGTACCCCGAGACAGAGAAGAGCAGTACTTC. The encoded protein is CAWSVPRDREEQYF.

This clone was observed many times. The gene calls are TRBV28 and TRBJ2-3, with a weak D call TRBD1 (6 bases). The V gene lost 7 bases and the J gene lost 4 bases, with 12 bases spanning the gap. The length of the CDR3 is 13 residues. Germline-derived CDR1 and CDR2 are MDHEN and SYDVKM. The CDR3 is CASIQGYSDTQYF. CDR3 bases: TGTGCCAGCATACAGGGTTATTCAGATACGCAGTATTTT.

This clone has a count of ten or more. The chain has TRBV28 and TRBJ2-7; 7 nucleotides align to TRBD1. The CDR3 is 15 amino acids. The V segment lost 6 bases and the J segment 3 bases; nucleotides outside the gene matches: 11. Per germline, CDR1 MDHEN and CDR2 SYDVKM. The CDR3 region has the DNA TGTGCCAGCAGGGTCCCCGGGACAGCCAACTACGAGCAGTACTTC. Encoded protein: CASRVPGTANYEQYF. The full variable domain, rest sourced from reference TRBV28 and TRBJ2-7, is DVKVTQSSRYLVKRTGEKVFLECVQDMDHENMFWYRQDPGLGLRLIYFSYDVKMKEKGDIPEGYSVSREKKERFSLILESASTNQTSMYLCASRVPGTANYEQYFGPGTRLTVT.

This clone showed up many times. The rearrangement uses TRBV6-5 and TRBJ1-1; a possible D gene is TRBD1 (5 bases). The CDR3 is 14 amino acids. Germline values: CDR1 MNHEY, CDR2 SVGAGI. The V end was cut by 7 bases, the J end by 0 bases, with 12 bases between. CDR3 protein: CASMVTAMNTEAFF. The CDR3 DNA sequence: TGTGCCAGCATGGTGACAGCGATGAACACTGAAGCTTTCTTT.

The sample holds many counts of this clone. The V gene is TRBV7-2, the J gene TRBJ2-1; the match to TRBD2 covers 10 bases. The CDR3 runs to 15 residues. Germline lookup yields CDR1 SGHTA and CDR2 FQGNSA. V gave up 2 bases and J gave up 6 bases; unmatched junction bases: 4. CDR3 DNA: TGTGCCAGCAGCTTAAGTAGCGGGAGGAGCAATGAGCAGTTCTTC. Translated, it gives CASSLSSGRSNEQFF.

The table lists this clone with many counts. This chain joins TRBV11-2 and TRBJ2-4; TRBD1 matches 9 bases. The CDR3 contains 16 residues. The junction had 17 bases not matched to a gene; V was cut back by 5 bases and J by 12 bases. Germline V gives CDR1 SGHAT, CDR2 FQNNGV. CDR3 sequence: CASSPYPLIQGANQYF. The CDR3 coding sequence is TGTGCCAGCAGCCCTTATCCCCTCATACAGGGGGCTAATCAGTACTTC.

This clone was counted ten times or more. The chain recombines TRBV4-1 with TRBJ1-1; TRBD1 aligns across 9 bases. V lost 1 base to trimming and J lost 4 bases; unmatched junction nucleotides: 4. Germline V gene sequence: CDR1 MGHRA, CDR2 YSYEKL. This CDR3 is built from 15 residues. The CDR3 nucleotides are TGCGCCAGCAGCCAAGGGACAGGGGTTCGCACTGAAGCTTTCTTT. Translated: CASSQGTGVRTEAFF.

This clone has a count of ten or more. The chain carries TRBV5-5 and TRBJ2-1; 7 positions agree with TRBD2. V lost 3 bases to trimming and J lost 0 bases; unmatched junction nucleotides: 3. Germline lookup yields CDR1 SGHKS and CDR2 YYEKEE (reference sequence). The CDR3 is made up of 15 amino acids. The CDR3 protein is CASSSLAASYNEQFF. CDR3 nucleotide sequence: TGTGCCAGCAGCTCGCTAGCGGCCTCCTACAATGAGCAGTTCTTC.

Ten or more counts support this clone. The J gene is TRBJ1-2, the V gene TRBV28, with 10 nucleotides matching TRBD1. The CDR3 is 14 amino acids. The junction had 3 bases not matched to a gene; V was cut back by 4 bases and J by 4 bases. Germline V lookup: CDR1 MDHEN, CDR2 SYDVKM. CDR3 sequence: CASSSTGGGYGYTF. The CDR3 DNA sequence: TGTGCCAGCAGTTCGACAGGGGGCGGCTATGGCTACACCTTC.

This clone was counted at least ten times. The junction departs from germline at one end; a sequencing error may be responsible. The chain recombines TRBV7-9 with TRBJ2-7; 10 nucleotides match TRBD2. Germline lookup yields CDR1 SEHNR and CDR2 FQNEAQ (reference sequence). This CDR3 is 13 amino acids long. In nucleotides, the CDR3 is TGTGCCAGCAGCCTAGCGGGAGCCTACGAGCAGTACTTC. The encoded protein is CASSLAGAYEQYF.

This clone was seen many times. The J gene is TRBJ1-2, the V gene TRBV29-1, with D perhaps matching TRBD1 (6 bases). Germline assignment: CDR1 SQVTM and CDR2 ANQGSEA. The CDR3 totals 14 residues. The CDR3 is CSFGSPDSLYGYTF. CDR3 bases: TGCAGTTTCGGGTCGCCGGACAGTCTTTATGGCTACACCTTC.

This clone was counted ten times or more. The V and J genes are TRBV4-1 and TRBJ2-5, with 8 bases aligning to TRBD1. Unmatched junction bases numbered 6, after V lost 6 bases and J lost 0 bases. Germline-derived CDR1 and CDR2 are MGHRA and YSYEKL. The CDR3 has 15 residues. The CDR3 sequence: CASSRTGSYQETQYF. The CDR3 region has the DNA TGCGCCAGCAGTCGGACAGGGAGCTACCAAGAGACCCAGTACTTC.

This clone was seen many times. The V gene is TRBV11-3, the J gene TRBJ2-7; no clear D gene. The V and J ends lost 1 base and 5 bases respectively, with 12 bases between them. Germline lookup yields CDR1 SGHNT and CDR2 YENEEA. The CDR3 length is 14 residues. DNA for the CDR3: TGTGCCAGCAGCTTAGGTGGAATGGGCCACGAGCAGTACTTC. Protein sequence: CASSLGGMGHEQYF.

This clone was picked up many times. This chain connects TRBV4-2 to TRBJ2-5; TRBD2 might be the D (6 bases). The germline CDR1 and CDR2 sequences are LGHNA and YNFKEQ. The length of the CDR3 is 15 residues. Trimming pared 1 base from V and 6 bases from J, leaving 15 bases between. In DNA, the CDR3 is TGTGCCAGCAGCCAAGGAGGCGGGACCCCCCAGACCCAGTACTTC. This codes for CASSQGGGTPQTQYF.

Ten or more counts support this clone. CDR3 amino acids: CASSLGAGVRQYF. CDR3 coding DNA: TGTGCCAGCAGCTTAGGAGCGGGAGTTCGGCAGTACTTC. This chain connects TRBV5-6 to TRBJ2-7, with 8 bases fitting TRBD2. The CDR3 totals 13 residues. Trimming took 2 bases from V and 9 from J; bases not matched to a gene: 7. CDR1 and CDR2 (germline): SGHDT, YYEEEE.

This clone was picked up many times. The CDR3 here is CASGITAGGFYNEQFF. CDR3 nucleotide sequence: TGTGCTAGTGGCATCACAGCGGGGGGCTTCTACAATGAGCAGTTCTTC. The gene calls are TRBV12-5 and TRBJ2-1; 9 bases are a match to TRBD2. The V gene's germline CDR1 is LGHNT and CDR2 FRNRAP. The CDR3 length is 16 residues. Unmatched junction bases numbered 9, after V lost 6 bases and J lost 3 bases.

This clone was recorded at least ten times. This chain links TRBV30 with TRBJ2-1, with TRBD1 matching 7 bases. Germline CDR1 is GTSNPN and CDR2 is SVGIG (reference sequence). The CDR3 length is 14 residues. The V segment lost 3 bases and the J segment 1 base; nucleotides outside the gene matches: 3. The CDR3 sequence: CAWSSGGSYNEQFF. The CDR3 DNA follows: TGTGCCTGGAGCTCAGGGGGTTCCTACAATGAGCAGTTCTTC.

This clone was observed a handful of times. The chain recombines TRBV6-1 with TRBJ1-6, with D uncertain. Trimming took off 10 bases at V and 8 bases at J, with 21 bases between the two ends. The CDR3 totals 15 residues. CDR1 and CDR2 from the germline V gene are MNHNS and SASEGT. CDR3 loop: CANSLAQSGYSPLHF. The CDR3 nucleotides read TGTGCCAACAGCCTTGCCCAATCGGGGTATTCACCCCTCCACTTT.

This clone was counted ten times or more. The V gene is TRBV7-2, the J gene TRBJ2-3; no firm D call. V lost 5 bases to trimming and J lost 2 bases, with 5 bases between them. Germline CDR1 and CDR2: SGHTA and FQGNSA. The length of the CDR3 is 12 residues. CDR3 bases: TGTGCCAGCAGCCCTACCACAGATACGCAGTATTTT. The encoded protein is CASSPTTDTQYF.

This clone was recorded at least ten times. The CDR3 sequence: CASTGWQASHNYGYTF. CDR3 in DNA: TGTGCCAGCACGGGATGGCAGGCCTCTCATAACTATGGCTACACCTTC. This chain uses TRBV2 with TRBJ1-2; D remains ambiguous. CDR1 is SNHLY, CDR2 FYNNEI, per germline. This CDR3 has 16 residues. The ends were cut back, 7 bases at V and 1 base at J, with 19 bases in the middle.

This clone occurred many times. J is TRBJ1-2 and V is TRBV5-4; 8 positions match TRBD1. V shed 3 bases, J shed 7 bases, and the junction held 11 bases outside the gene matches. The CDR3 has 15 amino acids. Germline V gene data show CDR1 as SGHNT and CDR2 as YYREEE (reference sequence). CDR3 in DNA: TGTGCCAGCAGCTCGATCCGGACAGGGTGGTCTGGCTACACCTTC. Translating gives CASSSIRTGWSGYTF.

V is TRBV6-1 and J is TRBJ2-5, with 7 bases matching TRBD1. The DNA end is more similar to TRBJ2-7, so the J call may be wrong. CDR1 is MNHNS and CDR2 is SASEGT in the germline V gene. The CDR3 is 14 residues long. The CDR3 DNA sequence: TGTGCCAGCACTATGACAGGGTTCTCCTACGAGCAGTACTTC. It specifies CASTMTGFSYEQYF.

This clone was counted at least ten times. The chain combines TRBV19 with TRBJ2-2; 11 nucleotides agree with TRBD2. Losses at the gene ends were 0 bases for V and 4 bases for J; bases not matched to a gene: 10. CDR3 length equals 19 residues. Germline values: CDR1 LNHDA, CDR2 SQIVND (reference sequence). DNA for the CDR3: TGTGCCAGTAGTATAGAACTAGCGGGAGCCCGTGGAGTCACCGGGGAGCTGTTTTTT. This sequence encodes CASSIELAGARGVTGELFF.

This clone was seen at least ten times. The rearrangement joins TRBV5-1 to TRBJ2-3; the match to TRBD2 covers 15 bases. Germline V gene lookup returns CDR1 SGHRS and CDR2 YFSETQ. This CDR3 is 19 amino acids long. The V segment lost 4 bases and the J segment 0 bases; nucleotides outside the gene matches: 9. DNA of the CDR3: TGCGCCAGCAGCCCCGGCCGGGGACTAGCGGGGGGTAGCACAGATACGCAGTATTTT. Translated, it gives CASSPGRGLAGGSTDTQYF.

This clone has at least ten counts. V usage is TRBV2 and J usage is TRBJ1-4, with D tentatively TRBD1 (5 bases). Germline assignment: CDR1 SNHLY and CDR2 FYNNEI. The ends were cut back, 11 bases at V and 5 bases at J, with 18 bases in the middle. The CDR3 totals 14 residues. The CDR3 coding sequence is TGTGCCCAAGGAGGGGTTCCCCCGAATGAAAAACTGTTTTTT. The encoded protein is CAQGGVPPNEKLFF. The whole variable domain, filled in from reference TRBV2 and TRBJ1-4, reads EPEVTQTPSHQVTQMGQEVILRCVPISNHLYFYWYRQILGQKVEFLVSFYNNEISEKSEIFDDQFSVERPDGSNFTLKIRSTKLEDSAMYFCAQGGVPPNEKLFFGSGTQLSVL.

At least ten counts were recorded for this clone. The genes are TRBV5-6 and TRBJ1-2; a weak D match, TRBD1 (6 bases). This CDR3 spans 15 amino acids. In germline, CDR1 is SGHDT, CDR2 YYEEEE. Trimming took 0 bases from V and 4 from J, leaving 13 bases between them. The CDR3 DNA follows: TGTGCCAGCAGCTTGGACGGGGGGCGCATCTATGGCTACACCTTC. As protein: CASSLDGGRIYGYTF.

This clone was seen at least ten times. The CDR3 DNA reads TGTGCCAGCTCACCAGAAACCGGGACAGCGGTATATGGCTACACCTTC. Translated, it gives CASSPETGTAVYGYTF. The gene calls are TRBV18 and TRBJ1-2; 7 bases match TRBD1. The V segment lost 2 bases and the J segment 5 bases; nucleotides outside the gene matches: 11. Per the germline V gene, CDR1 is KGHSH and CDR2 is LQKENI. The CDR3 contains 16 residues.